The 20 T cell receptor beta chains listed next were all sequenced from one sample in a study of blood T cell repertoires in COVID-19. Assay used: immunoSEQ multiplex PCR; TCRdb lists only in-frame clones, some missing. The sample has 300,000 or so clones, around 87% seen once. The sequenced material came from peripheral blood. These TCRs come from a man aged 50 to 59 with active or convalescent COVID-19.

The chain couples TRBV28 to TRBJ2-4; 7 bases align to TRBD1. This CDR3 contains 15 residues. Germline CDR1 MDHEN, CDR2 SYDVKM. V was clipped by 4 bases and J by 8 bases; unmatched bases: 11. In DNA, the CDR3 is TGTGCCAGCAGTTCGACCGGGACAGCGATTTACATTCAGTACTTC. Protein product: CASSSTGTAIYIQYF.

The J gene is TRBJ1-2, the V gene TRBV28; D may be TRBD1 (5 bases). V shed 6 bases and J shed 8 bases, with 16 bases lying between them. Germline CDR1 is MDHEN and CDR2 is SYDVKM. CDR3 size: 13 residues. DNA of the CDR3: TGTGCCAGCAGAGCGGGGGGGATGTACGGCTACACCTTC. This sequence encodes CASRAGGMYGYTF.

This sequence joins TRBV28 and TRBJ1-5; 9 nucleotides match TRBD1. Germline loops: CDR1 MDHEN, CDR2 SYDVKM. The CDR3 has 15 residues. After removal of 5 bases from V and 6 bases from J, the junction contained 8 bases not matched to a gene. Here the CDR3 reads CASSLTGGESQPQHF. CDR3 DNA: TGTGCCAGCAGTCTTACAGGGGGCGAATCTCAGCCCCAGCATTTT.

This chain uses TRBV19 with TRBJ2-2; D gene unclear. Germline V CDR1 and CDR2: LNHDA, SQIVND (reference sequence). This CDR3 has 13 amino acids. Trimming removed 5 bases from V and 3 bases from J, with 7 bases in between. The CDR3 bases are TGTGCCAGTAGTCCCTCCTACACCGGGGAGCTGTTTTTT. It translates to CASSPSYTGELFF.

The chain recombines TRBV27 with TRBJ1-3, with TRBD1 matching 8 bases. The J segment lost 5 bases and the V segment lost 3 bases, leaving 12 bases of the junction unmatched. CDR1 MNHEY and CDR2 SMNVEV come from the germline V gene (reference sequence). The CDR3 has 17 amino acids. CDR3 DNA: TGTGCCAGCAGTTTTCAGTTGAACCGGGACAGGCGAAACACCATATATTTT. It codes for CASSFQLNRDRRNTIYF.

The V and J genes are TRBV7-9 and TRBJ1-2; 8 bases align to TRBD1. Germline values: CDR1 SEHNR, CDR2 FQNEAQ (reference sequence). There are 14 residues in the CDR3. The J segment lost 8 bases and the V segment lost 5 bases, leaving 10 bases of the junction unmatched. The CDR3 DNA follows: TGTGCCAGCAGCCAAATGTTGACAGGGGCCGGCTACACCTTC. Encoded protein: CASSQMLTGAGYTF. Filled out from reference TRBV7-9 and TRBJ1-2, the complete variable domain reads DTGVSQNPRHKITKRGQNVTFRCDPISEHNRLYWYRQTLGQGPEFLTYFQNEAQLEKSRLLSDRFSAERPKGSFSTLEIQRTEQGDSAMYLCASSQMLTGAGYTFGSGTRLTVV.

The chain employs TRBV30 and TRBJ2-3; tentative D call: TRBD2 (6 bases). The V end was cut by 2 bases, the J end by 4 bases, with 22 bases between. This CDR3 has 17 residues. Germline CDR1 and CDR2: GTSNPN and SVGIG (reference sequence). The CDR3, as DNA: TGTGCCTGGAGTCCCGGGTCGTCTCGGGAGTCCCCAGATACGCAGTATTTT. It specifies CAWSPGSSRESPDTQYF.

The V and J genes are TRBV11-3 and TRBJ2-1; unclear D gene. This CDR3 comprises 15 residues. The germline V and J ends were trimmed by 1 base and 5 bases, with 12 bases remaining between them. CDR1 and CDR2 (germline): SGHNT, YENEEA. This chain's CDR3 is CASSLVSGVNNEQFF. The CDR3 coding sequence is TGTGCCAGCAGCTTAGTCTCGGGTGTTAACAATGAGCAGTTCTTC.

The chain couples TRBV4-2 to TRBJ2-1, with 8 bases aligning to TRBD1. This CDR3 region has 17 residues. Germline V gives CDR1 LGHNA, CDR2 YNFKEQ. The V gene end was trimmed by 2 bases and the J gene end by 5 bases; junction bases not matched to a gene: 11. CDR3 region: CASSQRRTGMGDNEQFF. In nucleotides, the CDR3 is TGTGCCAGCAGCCAACGAAGGACAGGGATGGGAGACAATGAGCAGTTCTTC.

The CDR3 DNA reads as TGCGCCAGCAGCCAAGATGAGACTAGCGGGGATACTCCAGATACGCAGTATTTT. This sequence encodes CASSQDETSGDTPDTQYF. This chain links TRBV4-3 with TRBJ2-3; 11 bases fit TRBD2. CDR1 and CDR2 (germline): LGHNA, YSLEER. CDR3 size: 18 residues. V was clipped by 0 bases and J by 4 bases; unmatched bases: 9.

The chain recombines TRBV6-4 with TRBJ2-7; TRBD1 matches at 12 bases. This CDR3 contains 17 residues. The germline gives CDR1 MRHNA, CDR2 SNTAGT. The V gene end was trimmed by 4 bases and the J gene end by 3 bases; junction bases not matched to a gene: 10. CDR3 DNA sequence: TGTGCCAGCAGTGGCAGGGACAGGGGGCCCCCTCTCTACGAGCAGTACTTC. Translating gives CASSGRDRGPPLYEQYF.

The gene calls are TRBV29-1 and TRBJ2-3; 9 positions match TRBD2. Germline V gives CDR1 SQVTM, CDR2 ANQGSEA. This CDR3 region has 14 residues. Unmatched junction bases numbered 5, after V lost 6 bases and J lost 1 base. As DNA, the CDR3 is TGCAGCGTCCCGGCGGGGGGGGGCACAGATACGCAGTATTTT. Encoded protein: CSVPAGGGTDTQYF.

V is TRBV29-1 and J is TRBJ2-5, with TRBD1 matching 8 bases. The CDR3 totals 13 residues. After removal of 1 base from V and 5 bases from J, the junction contained 3 bases not matched to a gene. Germline V CDR1 and CDR2: SQVTM, ANQGSEA. CDR3 region: CSVEGTGLETQYF. The CDR3 nucleotides are TGCAGCGTTGAAGGGACAGGGTTGGAGACCCAGTACTTC.

This rearrangement joins TRBV7-8 to TRBJ1-2; D not certain. This CDR3 is built from 15 residues. V lost 1 base to trimming and J lost 8 bases, with 17 bases between them. The germline CDR1 and CDR2 sequences are SGHVS and FQNEAQ. Here the CDR3 reads CASSLGSALVYGYTF. The DNA of the CDR3 is TGTGCCAGCAGCTTAGGTTCCGCCTTAGTATACGGCTACACCTTC.

The chain carries TRBV27 and TRBJ1-1, with D perhaps matching TRBD1 (5 bases). V was shortened by 3 bases and J by 11 bases, with 13 bases between the two germline ends. This CDR3 has 12 residues. CDR1 is MNHEY, CDR2 SMNVEV, per germline (reference sequence). As DNA, the CDR3 is TGTGCCAGCAGTTTCGCGGGGCATCGGGCTTTCTTT. The encoded protein is CASSFAGHRAFF.

The chain has TRBV2 and TRBJ2-6, with D maybe TRBD1 (6 bases). CDR1 and CDR2 (germline): SNHLY, FYNNEI. The V gene lost 3 bases and the J gene lost 2 bases, with 11 bases spanning the gap. CDR3 length: 16 amino acids. In nucleotides, the CDR3 is TGTGCCAGCAGTGAGGGGGCCCGCGCTGGGGCCAACGTCCTGACTTTC. The encoded protein is CASSEGARAGANVLTF. The full variable domain, completed using reference TRBV2 and TRBJ2-6, is EPEVTQTPSHQVTQMGQEVILRCVPISNHLYFYWYRQILGQKVEFLVSFYNNEISEKSEIFDDQFSVERPDGSNFTLKIRSTKLEDSAMYFCASSEGARAGANVLTFGAGSRLTVL.

V is TRBV6-1 and J is TRBJ1-6; unclear D gene. Germline CDR1 is MNHNS and CDR2 is SASEGT. Between the trimmed V and J ends, which lost 1 base and 0 bases, there was a span of 7 bases. The CDR3 is made up of 16 amino acids. CDR3 sequence: CASSEGSSSYNSPLHF. DNA of the CDR3: TGTGCCAGCAGTGAAGGGTCGAGCTCCTATAATTCACCCCTCCACTTT.

This clone was seen once. One end of the junction is discordant with germline, which a read error may explain. V and J are TRBV5-1 and TRBJ2-1; TRBD1 aligns across 9 bases. The CDR3 length is 15 residues. CDR1 and CDR2 (germline): SGHRS, YFSETQ. The CDR3: CASSLETGGYFEKFF. The CDR3 region has the DNA TGCGCCAGCAGCTTGGAAACAGGGGGCTATTTTGAGAAGTTCTTC.

The rearrangement joins TRBV5-1 to TRBJ1-2, with 8 bases that match TRBD1. This CDR3 comprises 18 residues. Trimming took 4 bases from V and 0 from J; bases not matched to a gene: 14. Germline CDR1 is SGHRS and CDR2 is YFSETQ. Written as DNA, the CDR3 is TGCGCCAGCAGCCCAAGAAGGGGACAGGAACCTACTAACTATGGCTACACCTTC. Its translation: CASSPRRGQEPTNYGYTF.

V and J are TRBV11-2 and TRBJ1-2; TRBD1 is a possible D gene (6 bases). Germline-derived CDR1 and CDR2 are SGHAT and FQNNGV. The V gene lost 2 bases and the J gene lost 2 bases, with 15 bases spanning the gap. The CDR3 consists of 16 residues. The CDR3 sequence is CASSLTTGRGNYGYTF. CDR3 nucleotides: TGTGCCAGCAGCTTAACCACAGGGAGGGGAAACTATGGCTACACCTTC.